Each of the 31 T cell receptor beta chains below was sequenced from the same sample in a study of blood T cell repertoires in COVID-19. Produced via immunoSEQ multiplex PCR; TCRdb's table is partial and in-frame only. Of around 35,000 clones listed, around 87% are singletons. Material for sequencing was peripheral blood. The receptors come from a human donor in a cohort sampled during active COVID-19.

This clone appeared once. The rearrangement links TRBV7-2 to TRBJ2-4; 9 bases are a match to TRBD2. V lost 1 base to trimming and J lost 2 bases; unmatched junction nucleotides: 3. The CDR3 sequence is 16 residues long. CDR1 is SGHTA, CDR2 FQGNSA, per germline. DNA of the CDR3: TGTGCCAGCAGCTTAGTTAGCGGGGGAACCAAAAACATTCAGTACTTC. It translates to CASSLVSGGTKNIQYF.

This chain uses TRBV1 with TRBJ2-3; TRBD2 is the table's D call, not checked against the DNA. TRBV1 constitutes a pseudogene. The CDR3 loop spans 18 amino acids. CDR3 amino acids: CTSSQGGRGGGTTDTQYF. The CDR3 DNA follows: TGCACCAGCAGCCAAGGAGGGCGGGGGGGAGGAACCACAGATACGCAGTATTTT.

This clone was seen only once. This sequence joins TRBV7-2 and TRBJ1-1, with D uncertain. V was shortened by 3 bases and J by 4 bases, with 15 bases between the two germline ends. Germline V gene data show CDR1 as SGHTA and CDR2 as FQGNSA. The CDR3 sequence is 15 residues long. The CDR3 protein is CASSFFRGLGTEAFF. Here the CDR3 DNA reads TGTGCCAGCAGCTTCTTTAGAGGTTTGGGCACTGAAGCTTTCTTT.

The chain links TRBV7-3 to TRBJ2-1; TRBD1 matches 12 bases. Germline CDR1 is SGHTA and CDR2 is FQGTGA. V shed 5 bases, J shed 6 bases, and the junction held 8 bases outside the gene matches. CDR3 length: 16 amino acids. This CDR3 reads CASSPLGTGGFNEQFF. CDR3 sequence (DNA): TGTGCCAGCAGCCCCCTCGGGACAGGGGGCTTCAATGAGCAGTTCTTC.

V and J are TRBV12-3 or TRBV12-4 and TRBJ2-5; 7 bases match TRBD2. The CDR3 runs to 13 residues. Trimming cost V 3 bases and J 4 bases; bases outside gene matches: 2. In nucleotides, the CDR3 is TGTGCCAGCAGTTTCGGGGGGATAGAGACCCAGTACTTC. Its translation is CASSFGGIETQYF.

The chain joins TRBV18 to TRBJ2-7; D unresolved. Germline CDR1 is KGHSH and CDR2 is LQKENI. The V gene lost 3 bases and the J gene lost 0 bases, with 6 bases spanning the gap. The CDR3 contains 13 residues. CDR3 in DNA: TGTGCCAGCTCACCTACAATCTCCTACGAGCAGTACTTC. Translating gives CASSPTISYEQYF. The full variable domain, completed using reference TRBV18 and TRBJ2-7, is NAGVMQNPRHLVRRRGQEARLRCSPMKGHSHVYWYRQLPEEGLKFMVYLQKENIIDESGMPKERFSAEFPKEGPSILRIQQVVRGDSAAYFCASSPTISYEQYFGPGTRLTVT.

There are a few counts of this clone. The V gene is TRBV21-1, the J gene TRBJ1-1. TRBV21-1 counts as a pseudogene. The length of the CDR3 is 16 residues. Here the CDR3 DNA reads TGTGCCAGCAGCTCCCGCAAGGAGACGGTGAACACTGAAGCTTTCTTT. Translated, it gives CASSSRKETVNTEAFF.

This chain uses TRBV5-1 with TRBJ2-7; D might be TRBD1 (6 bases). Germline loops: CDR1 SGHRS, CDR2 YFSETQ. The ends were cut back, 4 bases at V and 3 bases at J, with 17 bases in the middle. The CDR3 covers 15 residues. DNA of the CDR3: TGCGCCAGCAGCCTACGAGGACAGATAGACTACGAGCAGTACTTC. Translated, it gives CASSLRGQIDYEQYF.

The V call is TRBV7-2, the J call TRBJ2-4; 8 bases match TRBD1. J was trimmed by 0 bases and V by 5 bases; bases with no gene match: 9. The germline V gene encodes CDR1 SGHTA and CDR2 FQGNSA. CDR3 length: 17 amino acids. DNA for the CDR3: TGTGCCAGCAGCGTACTAGGGACAGGTCTAGCCAAAAACATTCAGTACTTC. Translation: CASSVLGTGLAKNIQYF.

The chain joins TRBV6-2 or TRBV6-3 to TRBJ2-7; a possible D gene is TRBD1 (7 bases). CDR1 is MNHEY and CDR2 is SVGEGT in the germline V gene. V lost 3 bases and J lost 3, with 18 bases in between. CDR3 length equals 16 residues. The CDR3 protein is CASSYAGRGTVYEQYF. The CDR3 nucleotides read TGTGCCAGCAGTTATGCGGGACGGGGGACAGTCTACGAGCAGTACTTC.

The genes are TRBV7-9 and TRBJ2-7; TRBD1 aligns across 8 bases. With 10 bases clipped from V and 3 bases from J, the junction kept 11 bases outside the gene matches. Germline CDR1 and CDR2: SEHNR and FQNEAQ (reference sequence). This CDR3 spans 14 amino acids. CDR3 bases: TGTGCCATCAGGGGGGCGACAGGGGACTACGAGCAGTACTTC. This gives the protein CAIRGATGDYEQYF.

This chain's CDR3 is CASSRSGATGTNEKLFF. The CDR3 DNA reads as TGTGCCAGCAGTCGTAGCGGGGCGACTGGAACTAATGAAAAACTGTTTTTT. The gene calls are TRBV27 and TRBJ1-4, with a weak D call TRBD1 (5 bases). Germline-derived CDR1 and CDR2 are MNHEY and SMNVEV (reference sequence). CDR3 length: 17 residues. Trimming shortened V by 5 bases and J by 1 base, and 17 bases separated the two germline ends.

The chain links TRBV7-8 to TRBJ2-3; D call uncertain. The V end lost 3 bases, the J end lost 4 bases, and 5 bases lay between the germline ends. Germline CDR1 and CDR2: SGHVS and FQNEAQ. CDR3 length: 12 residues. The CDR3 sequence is CASSFVADTQYF. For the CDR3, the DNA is TGTGCCAGCAGCTTCGTTGCAGATACGCAGTATTTT.

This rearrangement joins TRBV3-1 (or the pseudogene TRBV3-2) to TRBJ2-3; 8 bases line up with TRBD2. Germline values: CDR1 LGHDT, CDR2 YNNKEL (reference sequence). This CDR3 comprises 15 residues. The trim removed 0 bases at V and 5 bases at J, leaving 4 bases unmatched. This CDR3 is CASSQEPAGVDTQYF. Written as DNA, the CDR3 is TGTGCCAGCAGCCAAGAACCAGCGGGGGTAGATACGCAGTATTTT.

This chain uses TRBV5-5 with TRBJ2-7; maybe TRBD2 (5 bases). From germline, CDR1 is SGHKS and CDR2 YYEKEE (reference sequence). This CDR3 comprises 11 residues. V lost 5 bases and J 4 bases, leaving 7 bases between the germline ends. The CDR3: CASSWEYEQYF. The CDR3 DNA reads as TGTGCCAGCAGTTGGGAGTACGAGCAGTACTTC.

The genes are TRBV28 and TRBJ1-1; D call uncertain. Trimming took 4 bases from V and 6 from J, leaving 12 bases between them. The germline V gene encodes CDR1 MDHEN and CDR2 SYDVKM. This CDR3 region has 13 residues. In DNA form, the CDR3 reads TGTGCCAGCAGTTCCCTAGGGAGGCCTGAAGCTTTCTTT. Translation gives CASSSLGRPEAFF.

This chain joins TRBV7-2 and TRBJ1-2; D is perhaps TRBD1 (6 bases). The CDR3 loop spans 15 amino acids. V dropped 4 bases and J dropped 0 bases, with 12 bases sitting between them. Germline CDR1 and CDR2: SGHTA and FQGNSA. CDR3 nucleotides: TGTGCCAGCAGCTCCGACAGGTCAGCTAACTATGGCTACACCTTC. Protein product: CASSSDRSANYGYTF.

The CDR3 loop reads CASNARLAGGPNEQFF. The CDR3 coding sequence is TGTGCCAGCAACGCAAGACTAGCGGGGGGGCCTAATGAGCAGTTCTTC. The gene calls are TRBV6-6 and TRBJ2-1, with TRBD2 matching over 14 bases. Germline CDR1 and CDR2: MNHNY and SVGAGI (reference sequence). After removal of 7 bases from V and 7 bases from J, the junction contained 9 bases not matched to a gene. CDR3 size: 16 residues.

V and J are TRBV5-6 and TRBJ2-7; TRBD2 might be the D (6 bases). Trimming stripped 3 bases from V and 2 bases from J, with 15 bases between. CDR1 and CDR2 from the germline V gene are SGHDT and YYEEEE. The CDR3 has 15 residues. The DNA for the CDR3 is TGTGCCAGCAGCTCTTCCTGGGAGGCCCCCTACGAGCAGTACTTC. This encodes CASSSSWEAPYEQYF. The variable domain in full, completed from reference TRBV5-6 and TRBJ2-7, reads DAGVTQSPTHLIKTRGQQVTLRCSPKSGHDTVSWYQQALGQGPQFIFQYYEEEERQRGNFPDRFSGHQFPNYSSELNVNALLLGDSALYLCASSSSWEAPYEQYFGPGTRLTVT.

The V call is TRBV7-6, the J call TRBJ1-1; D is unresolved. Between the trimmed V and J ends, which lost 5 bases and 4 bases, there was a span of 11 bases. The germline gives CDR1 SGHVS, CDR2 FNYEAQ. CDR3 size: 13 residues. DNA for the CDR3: TGTGCCAGCAGCCTGTCGAGGAGCACTGAAGCTTTCTTT. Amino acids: CASSLSRSTEAFF. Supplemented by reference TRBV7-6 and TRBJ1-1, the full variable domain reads GAGVSQSPRYKVTKRGQDVALRCDPISGHVSLYWYRQALGQGPEFLTYFNYEAQQDKSGLPNDRFSAERPEGSISTLTIQRTEQRDSAMYRCASSLSRSTEAFFGQGTRLTVV.

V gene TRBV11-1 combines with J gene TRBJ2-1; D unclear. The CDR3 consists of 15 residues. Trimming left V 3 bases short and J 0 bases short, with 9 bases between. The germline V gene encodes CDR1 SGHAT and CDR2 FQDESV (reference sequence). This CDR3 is CASSFDRSSYNEQFF. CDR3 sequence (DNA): TGTGCCAGCAGCTTTGATAGAAGCTCCTACAATGAGCAGTTCTTC.

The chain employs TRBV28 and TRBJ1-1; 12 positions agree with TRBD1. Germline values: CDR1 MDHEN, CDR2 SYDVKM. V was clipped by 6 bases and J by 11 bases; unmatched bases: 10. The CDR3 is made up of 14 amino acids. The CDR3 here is CASRASGTGGRAFF. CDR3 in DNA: TGTGCCAGCAGGGCATCCGGGACAGGGGGCAGGGCTTTCTTT.

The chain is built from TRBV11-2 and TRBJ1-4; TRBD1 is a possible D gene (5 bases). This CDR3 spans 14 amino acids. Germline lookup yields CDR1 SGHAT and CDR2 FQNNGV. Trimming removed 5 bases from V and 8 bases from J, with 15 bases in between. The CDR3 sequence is CASSPSTVYEKLFF. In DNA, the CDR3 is TGTGCCAGCAGCCCATCGACAGTTTACGAAAAACTGTTTTTT.

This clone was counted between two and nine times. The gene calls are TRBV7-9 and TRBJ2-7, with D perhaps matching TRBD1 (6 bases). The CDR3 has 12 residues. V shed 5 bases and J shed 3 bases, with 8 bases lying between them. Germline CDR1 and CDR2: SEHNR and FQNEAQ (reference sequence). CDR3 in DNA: TGTGCCAGCAGCCTACAGGGCTACGAGCAGTACTTC. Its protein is CASSLQGYEQYF.

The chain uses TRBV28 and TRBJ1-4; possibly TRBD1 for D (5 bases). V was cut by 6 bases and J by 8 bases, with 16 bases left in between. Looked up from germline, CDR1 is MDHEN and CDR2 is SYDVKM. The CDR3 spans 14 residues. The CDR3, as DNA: TGTGCCAGCAGCCCCCCCCGACAGCCAGAAAAACTGTTTTTT. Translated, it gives CASSPPRQPEKLFF.

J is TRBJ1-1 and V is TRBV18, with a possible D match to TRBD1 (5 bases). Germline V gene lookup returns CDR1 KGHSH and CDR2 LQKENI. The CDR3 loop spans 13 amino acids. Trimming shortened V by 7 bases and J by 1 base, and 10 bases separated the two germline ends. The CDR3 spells CASLAGGNTEAFF. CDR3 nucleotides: TGTGCCAGCTTGGCGGGGGGGAACACTGAAGCTTTCTTT.

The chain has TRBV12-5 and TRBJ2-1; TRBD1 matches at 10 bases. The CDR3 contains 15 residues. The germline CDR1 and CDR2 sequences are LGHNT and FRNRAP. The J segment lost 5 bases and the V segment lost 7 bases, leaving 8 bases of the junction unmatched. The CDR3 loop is CASDFRDRGHNEQFF. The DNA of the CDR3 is TGTGCTAGTGACTTCCGGGACAGGGGCCACAATGAGCAGTTCTTC. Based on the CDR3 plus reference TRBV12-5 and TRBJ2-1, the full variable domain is DARVTQTPRHKVTEMGQEVTMRCQPILGHNTVFWYRQTMMQGLELLAYFRNRAPLDDSGMPKDRFSAEMPDATLATLKIQPSEPRDSAVYFCASDFRDRGHNEQFFGPGTRLTVL.

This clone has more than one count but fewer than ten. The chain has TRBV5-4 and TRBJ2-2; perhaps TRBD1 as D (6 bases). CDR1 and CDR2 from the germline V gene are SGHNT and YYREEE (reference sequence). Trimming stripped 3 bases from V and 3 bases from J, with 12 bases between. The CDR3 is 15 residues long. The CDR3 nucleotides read TGTGCCAGCAGCTACTTACAGGGTTACACCGGGGAGCTGTTTTTT. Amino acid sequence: CASSYLQGYTGELFF.

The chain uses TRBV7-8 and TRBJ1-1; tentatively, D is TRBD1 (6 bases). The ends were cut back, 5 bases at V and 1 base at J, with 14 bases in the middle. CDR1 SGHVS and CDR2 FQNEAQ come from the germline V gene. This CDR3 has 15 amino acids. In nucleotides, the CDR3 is TGTGCCAGCAGCCCGGAACCACAGGGGAACACTGAAGCTTTCTTT. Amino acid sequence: CASSPEPQGNTEAFF.

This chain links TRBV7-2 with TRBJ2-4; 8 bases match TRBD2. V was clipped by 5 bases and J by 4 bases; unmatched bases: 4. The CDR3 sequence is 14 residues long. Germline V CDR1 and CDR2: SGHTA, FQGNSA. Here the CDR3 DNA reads TGTGCCAGCAGCACCAGCGGGGGAAAAAACATTCAGTACTTC. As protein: CASSTSGGKNIQYF.

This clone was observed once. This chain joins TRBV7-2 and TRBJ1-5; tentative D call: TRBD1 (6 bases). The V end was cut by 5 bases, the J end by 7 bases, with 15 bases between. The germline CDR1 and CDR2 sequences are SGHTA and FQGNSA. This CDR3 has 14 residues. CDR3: CASSAYREEQPQHF. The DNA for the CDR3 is TGTGCCAGCAGCGCCTACAGGGAAGAACAGCCCCAGCATTTT.